A selection of T cell receptor beta chains follows, all from one sample in a study of shared clonotypes between healthy human individuals. The method was immunoSEQ multiplex PCR; TCRdb's version includes in-frame clones alone and lacks a portion of them. The table records about 520,000 clones, 81% of them present only once. Input material: PBMCs. The receptors here all came from a woman in her forties in good health. Some clones in this sample may be carry-over from other donors' samples. Each CDR3 is given with its conserved first and last residue.

cdr3_aa cdr3_length j_call v_call
CASSLRYNEKLFF 13 TRBJ1-4 TRBV7-9
CASRVEGDEQFF 12 TRBJ2-1 TRBV2
CASSLNRVDEQYF 13 TRBJ2-7 TRBV27
CASRVGGRVNEQFF 14 TRBJ2-1 TRBV5-1
CASTPIGGRKETQYF 15 TRBJ2-5 TRBV6-5
CASSRADKNTEAFF 14 TRBJ1-1 TRBV5-1
CASSLQGFLNTEAFF 15 TRBJ1-1 TRBV2
CATSRQPNTEAFF 13 TRBJ1-1 TRBV15
CASSLGTNQPQHF 13 TRBJ1-5 TRBV5-6
CASTQAGTAEETQYF 15 TRBJ2-5 TRBV18
CSTARDRGQETQYF 14 TRBJ2-5 TRBV29-1
CASSESTWVGELFF 14 TRBJ2-2 TRBV10-1
CASSKFRTSGRINEQFF 17 TRBJ2-1 TRBV5-8
CASSEYGLGETQYF 14 TRBJ2-5 TRBV25-1
CAGGQNRNGPSVSDTQYF 18 TRBJ2-3 TRBV28
CASIPGMGEAFF 12 TRBJ1-1 TRBV7-9
CASTPSWNEQYF 12 TRBJ2-7 TRBV2
CASRNYEQYF 10 TRBJ2-7 TRBV6-1
CSVEGRFTDTQYF 13 TRBJ2-3 TRBV29-1
CASSVGGTGNTIYF 14 TRBJ1-3 TRBV9
CASAAQPTATDTQYF 15 TRBJ2-3 TRBV5-1
CASSLDRVVGYTF 13 TRBJ1-2 TRBV28
CASSLRTSGTNEQFF 15 TRBJ2-1 TRBV7-3
CASSPIAGAYNEQFF 15 TRBJ2-1 TRBV6-1
CASSPTPLLGTEAFF 15 TRBJ1-1 TRBV14
CASSPTSGKDTQYF 14 TRBJ2-3 TRBV14
CASSRPQTQYNEQFF 15 TRBJ2-1 TRBV27
CASSVGGWAGPGELFF 16 TRBJ2-2 TRBV9
CASSSRNAGELFF 13 TRBJ2-2 TRBV9
CASSDSGGLAYEQYF 15 TRBJ2-7 TRBV6-1
CASSGLGFSGYTF 13 TRBJ1-2 TRBV6-1
CAWSVATIQETQYF 14 TRBJ2-5 TRBV30
CASIAVGGLRQAFF 14 TRBJ1-1 TRBV19
CASSRTSGSGVWTDTQYF 18 TRBJ2-3 TRBV6-4
CASSLTTDNYGYTF 14 TRBJ1-2 TRBV5-1
CAIRGTEGDYEQYF 14 TRBJ2-7 TRBV10-3
CASLGAKLNTGELFF 15 TRBJ2-2 TRBV28
CASTPRGLAGVEQFF 15 TRBJ2-1 TRBV5-4
CASSEYPLYVGAFF 14 TRBJ1-1 TRBV25-1
CASSPGHIYEQYF 13 TRBJ2-7 TRBV27
CASSYRDRGGYEQYF 15 TRBJ2-7 TRBV6-5
CASSSLPTSYNEQFF 15 TRBJ2-1 TRBV7-6
CASSLTGGVTEAFF 14 TRBJ1-1 TRBV5-1
CASSLDLGQNLEQYF 15 TRBJ2-7 TRBV5-6
CASSDSRGTNTEAFF 15 TRBJ1-1 TRBV2
CASGSGAETQYF 12 TRBJ2-5 TRBV28
CASSYGGRQKNIQYF 15 TRBJ2-4 TRBV6-5
CASSDRGNTEAFF 13 TRBJ1-1 TRBV2
CASSLSGITGPGAEQYF 17 TRBJ2-7 TRBV13
CASSPEWTASGNTIYF 16 TRBJ1-3 TRBV2
CASAGHSYEQYF 12 TRBJ2-7 TRBV6-4
CASSPSGDGTGELFF 15 TRBJ2-2 TRBV7-3
CAWSSGPYNEQFF 13 TRBJ2-1 TRBV30
CASRLGGEGYGYTF 14 TRBJ1-2 TRBV5-4
CASSLVGGNEQFF 13 TRBJ2-1 TRBV5-4